This entry lists 29 T cell receptor beta chains sequenced from one sample in a study of blood T cell repertoires in COVID-19. Only in-frame clones appear in the TCRdb table, and some are missing; sequencing was by immunoSEQ multiplex PCR. Here the sample spans just under 150,000 clones, more than 70% being singletons. The sequenced sample consisted of peripheral blood. Receptors originate from a human donor in a cohort sampled during active COVID-19.

The rearrangement uses TRBV19 and TRBJ1-2; 10 nucleotides agree with TRBD1. The CDR3 is made up of 12 amino acids. Germline V lookup: CDR1 LNHDA, CDR2 SQIVND (reference sequence). The V segment lost 7 bases and the J segment 6 bases; nucleotides outside the gene matches: 2. In DNA form, the CDR3 reads TGTGCCAGTACTGGGACAGGGGATGGCTACACCTTC. It encodes CASTGTGDGYTF.

The chain employs TRBV28 and TRBJ1-1, with D unclear. The CDR3 length is 15 residues. V was cut by 2 bases and J by 3 bases, with 13 bases left in between. Per the germline V gene, CDR1 is MDHEN and CDR2 is SYDVKM. This chain's CDR3 is CASSLIAGGYTEAFF. The CDR3 DNA follows: TGTGCCAGCAGTTTAATCGCGGGCGGGTACACTGAAGCTTTCTTT.

The CDR3 nucleotides read TGTGCTAGTGGTTTTGGTTCTAGCGGGGGAGATGAGCAGTTCTTC. Translated, it gives CASGFGSSGGDEQFF. This chain uses TRBV12-5 with TRBJ2-1, with 10 bases fitting TRBD2. Germline values: CDR1 LGHNT, CDR2 FRNRAP. The ends lost 3 bases at V and 8 bases at J; junction bases unmatched: 7. The CDR3 is made up of 15 amino acids. Drawing the rest from reference TRBV12-5 and TRBJ2-1, the complete variable domain is DARVTQTPRHKVTEMGQEVTMRCQPILGHNTVFWYRQTMMQGLELLAYFRNRAPLDDSGMPKDRFSAEMPDATLATLKIQPSEPRDSAVYFCASGFGSSGGDEQFFGPGTRLTVL.

The chain employs TRBV10-3 and TRBJ2-7; 9 nucleotides line up with TRBD1. The germline gives CDR1 ENHRY, CDR2 SYGVKD. The CDR3 runs to 16 residues. The junction had 11 bases not matched to a gene; V was cut back by 3 bases and J by 5 bases. The CDR3 DNA reads as TGTGCCATCAGTGACCCGGTTGGGACAGGGAGAAACGAGCAGTACTTC. Translating it yields CAISDPVGTGRNEQYF.

The gene calls are TRBV6-1 and TRBJ2-7, with D possibly TRBD1 on 5 matching bases. Germline V lookup: CDR1 MNHNS, CDR2 SASEGT. The V end lost 1 base, the J end lost 4 bases, and 11 bases lay between the germline ends. This CDR3 spans 14 amino acids. The CDR3 loop is CASSEVGRGYEQYF. CDR3 nucleotides: TGTGCCAGCAGTGAAGTGGGAAGGGGATACGAGCAGTACTTC.

This sequence joins TRBV18 and TRBJ1-2, with D possibly matching TRBD1 (5 bases). The CDR3 is made up of 15 amino acids. The germline gives CDR1 KGHSH, CDR2 LQKENI. V lost 3 bases to trimming and J lost 2 bases, with 13 bases between them. In DNA form, the CDR3 reads TGTGCCAGCTCACCGTCAGGAGGGGCGAACTATGGCTACACCTTC. Amino acids: CASSPSGGANYGYTF.

This chain joins TRBV24-1 and TRBJ2-5; TRBD1 matches 7 bases. This CDR3 has 15 residues. V was clipped by 4 bases and J by 4 bases; unmatched bases: 8. Germline values: CDR1 KGHDR, CDR2 SFDVKD. The CDR3 bases are TGTGCCACCAGTGACTCGACAGGGTCGGGAGAGACCCAGTACTTC. Its protein is CATSDSTGSGETQYF.

About this clone itself: In the same sample, other DNA sequences code for this CDR3. J is TRBJ2-7 and V is TRBV5-1; D might be TRBD2 (5 bases). The V and J ends lost 1 base and 1 base respectively, with 6 bases between them. The CDR3 is 13 residues long. Germline loops: CDR1 SGHRS, CDR2 YFSETQ. Here the CDR3 reads CASSLTGSYEQYF. CDR3 coding DNA: TGCGCCAGCAGCTTGACGGGGTCCTACGAGCAGTACTTC.

This clone was seen just once. The rearrangement links TRBV6-4 to TRBJ2-3; the match to TRBD2 covers 8 bases. V was pared by 2 bases and J by 6 bases, with 7 bases of the junction left unmatched. CDR1 is MRHNA and CDR2 is SNTAGT in the germline V gene. The length of the CDR3 is 15 residues. CDR3 in amino acids: CASSDLGGAPDTQYF. In DNA form, the CDR3 reads TGTGCCAGCAGTGACCTCGGGGGGGCCCCCGATACGCAGTATTTT.

This chain connects TRBV19 to TRBJ2-2; 8 positions agree with TRBD1. The CDR3 loop spans 16 amino acids. Trimming at V came to 5 bases and at J to 2 bases, leaving 7 bases not matched to a gene. Germline lookup yields CDR1 LNHDA and CDR2 SQIVND (reference sequence). The CDR3 nucleotides are TGTGCCAGTAGTCCAGTGGACAGGGTTAACACCGGGGAGCTGTTTTTT. Its translation: CASSPVDRVNTGELFF.

This chain links TRBV19 with TRBJ1-1; no clear D gene. This CDR3 has 13 residues. With 7 bases removed from V and 4 bases from J, the gap between germline ends came to 13 bases. The germline V gene encodes CDR1 LNHDA and CDR2 SQIVND (reference sequence). The DNA for the CDR3 is TGTGCCAGTATCGCGGCGAGAGGCACTGAAGCTTTCTTT. This translates into CASIAARGTEAFF. Full variable domain (remainder filled in from reference TRBV19 and TRBJ1-1): DGGITQSPKYLFRKEGQNVTLSCEQNLNHDAMYWYRQDPGQGLRLIYYSQIVNDFQKGDIAEGYSVSREKKESFPLTVTSAQKNPTAFYLCASIAARGTEAFFGQGTRLTVV.

This chain links TRBV18 with TRBJ2-4; a possible D gene is TRBD1 (5 bases). V lost 8 bases and J 5 bases, leaving 16 bases between the germline ends. Germline V gene data show CDR1 as KGHSH and CDR2 as LQKENI. CDR3 length: 14 amino acids. The CDR3 DNA reads as TGTGCCAGCCAAGTTGGCCAGGGCGAAAACATTCAGTACTTC. It encodes CASQVGQGENIQYF. Full variable domain (outside the CDR3, taken from reference TRBV18 and TRBJ2-4): NAGVMQNPRHLVRRRGQEARLRCSPMKGHSHVYWYRQLPEEGLKFMVYLQKENIIDESGMPKERFSAEFPKEGPSILRIQQVVRGDSAAYFCASQVGQGENIQYFGAGTRLSVL.

This clone was counted once. The chain has TRBV5-1 and TRBJ2-2, with D possibly TRBD1 on 5 matching bases. The CDR3 runs to 15 residues. Germline loops: CDR1 SGHRS, CDR2 YFSETQ. V shed 3 bases and J shed 4 bases, with 13 bases lying between them. The CDR3 region is CASSSVRGGTGELFF. CDR3 bases: TGCGCCAGCAGCTCAGTAAGGGGCGGCACCGGGGAGCTGTTTTTT.

V usage is TRBV19 and J usage is TRBJ2-1; D remains ambiguous. Looked up from germline, CDR1 is LNHDA and CDR2 is SQIVND (reference sequence). Trimming shortened V by 1 base and J by 4 bases, and 5 bases separated the two germline ends. This CDR3 contains 13 residues. The CDR3 protein is CASSIAQYNEQFF. For the CDR3, the DNA is TGTGCCAGTAGTATAGCACAGTACAATGAGCAGTTCTTC.

The chain links TRBV11-2 to TRBJ2-7; no reliable D call. The CDR3 has 13 amino acids. Germline CDR1 SGHAT, CDR2 FQNNGV. Trimming shortened V by 0 bases and J by 4 bases, and 7 bases separated the two germline ends. CDR3 bases: TGTGCCAGCAGCTTAGAGTATCAGTACGAGCAGTACTTC. It translates to CASSLEYQYEQYF.

The chain couples TRBV27 to TRBJ2-2; a possible D gene is TRBD1 (5 bases). The CDR3 has 15 residues. Trimming cost V 7 bases and J 0 bases, with 12 bases left between them. In germline, CDR1 is MNHEY, CDR2 SMNVEV (reference sequence). The CDR3 loop is CASTMGPPNTGELFF. The DNA for the CDR3 is TGTGCCAGCACCATGGGGCCCCCGAACACCGGGGAGCTGTTTTTT.

DNA for the CDR3: TGCGCCAGCAGCCAGTACAGGGAGGGCATCTACGAGCAGTACTTC. Translated, it gives CASSQYREGIYEQYF. The chain has TRBV4-3 and TRBJ2-7; D perhaps matches TRBD2 (7 bases). CDR3 size: 15 residues. V lost 3 bases to trimming and J lost 3 bases, with 15 bases between them. Germline V lookup: CDR1 LGHNA, CDR2 YSLEER.

The chain recombines TRBV2 with TRBJ2-5, with 10 nucleotides matching TRBD1. V shed 10 bases and J 3 bases; nucleotides not matched to a gene: 8. The CDR3 is made up of 14 amino acids. In germline, CDR1 is SNHLY, CDR2 FYNNEI. CDR3 sequence reads: CATQTGTGEETQYF. CDR3 sequence (DNA): TGTGCCACCCAAACCGGGACAGGGGAAGAGACCCAGTACTTC. The full variable domain, rest sourced from reference TRBV2 and TRBJ2-5, is EPEVTQTPSHQVTQMGQEVILRCVPISNHLYFYWYRQILGQKVEFLVSFYNNEISEKSEIFDDQFSVERPDGSNFTLKIRSTKLEDSAMYFCATQTGTGEETQYFGPGTRLLVL.

Turning to this clone: Other DNA sequences from this sample encode an identical CDR3 as well. The chain's CDR3 is CATSRGGSGETQYF. The CDR3, as DNA: TGTGCCACCAGCAGAGGAGGTAGCGGGGAGACCCAGTACTTC. V usage is TRBV15 and J usage is TRBJ2-5; 7 bases are shared with TRBD2. Trimming cost V 1 base and J 5 bases; bases outside gene matches: 4. CDR1 is LNHNV, CDR2 YYDKDF, per germline (reference sequence). The CDR3 has 14 residues. The complete variable domain, with remaining parts taken from reference TRBV15 and TRBJ2-5, reads DAMVIQNPRYQVTQFGKPVTLSCSQTLNHNVMYWYQQKSSQAPKLLFHYYDKDFNNEADTPDNFQSRRPNTSFCFLDIRSPGLGDTAMYLCATSRGGSGETQYFGPGTRLLVL.

The chain couples TRBV4-3 to TRBJ1-2; 11 positions match TRBD1. Germline-derived CDR1 and CDR2 are LGHNA and YSLEER. The CDR3 has 15 amino acids. The trim removed 0 bases at V and 8 bases at J, leaving 5 bases unmatched. The CDR3 coding sequence is TGCGCCAGCAGCCAAGATGGGACAGGGGGTTTGGGCTACACCTTC. Amino acid sequence: CASSQDGTGGLGYTF.

The chain is built from TRBV6-5 and TRBJ2-7; 7 nucleotides match TRBD1. V lost 2 bases, J lost 4 bases, and 5 bases stayed unmatched. Germline lookup yields CDR1 MNHEY and CDR2 SVGAGI. This CDR3 region has 14 residues. DNA of the CDR3: TGTGCCAGCAGTTACGCCGGACAGGAGTACGAGCAGTACTTC. Translation gives CASSYAGQEYEQYF.

Comments on this clone: This sample also contains other DNA sequences that code for the same CDR3. The gene calls are TRBV12-3 or TRBV12-4 and TRBJ2-7; perhaps TRBD2 as D (5 bases). Trimming took 5 bases from V and 1 from J, leaving 9 bases between them. There are 13 residues in the CDR3. In DNA, the CDR3 is TGTGCCAGCAGTCCCACGGGATCCTACGAGCAGTACTTC. Amino acid sequence: CASSPTGSYEQYF.

The rearrangement uses TRBV13 and TRBJ2-5; TRBD2 agrees at 8 bases. CDR3 length: 15 residues. CDR1 is PRHDT and CDR2 is FYEKMQ in the germline V gene (reference sequence). V lost 4 bases, J lost 5 bases, and 9 bases stayed unmatched. In nucleotides, the CDR3 is TGTGCCAGCAGCTCCCCGGGACTAGGGTGGGAGACCCAGTACTTC. Protein product: CASSSPGLGWETQYF.

The chain employs TRBV27 and TRBJ2-5, with 8 positions matching TRBD1. Germline trimming cut 2 bases from V and 5 bases from J; bases unmatched to any gene: 7. From germline, CDR1 is MNHEY and CDR2 SMNVEV (reference sequence). The CDR3 has 15 amino acids. In DNA form, the CDR3 reads TGTGCCAGCAGTTTACAGACAGGGGATTCGGAGACCCAGTACTTC. Protein product: CASSLQTGDSETQYF.

The chain employs TRBV5-1 and TRBJ2-1, with 10 bases matching TRBD2. Germline V gene data show CDR1 as SGHRS and CDR2 as YFSETQ. There are 15 residues in the CDR3. V dropped 5 bases and J dropped 4; count of bases not matched to a gene: 6. The CDR3 reads CASRTSGERYNEQFF. The DNA for the CDR3 is TGCGCCAGCAGAACTAGCGGGGAAAGATACAATGAGCAGTTCTTC. Variable domain in full (rest from reference TRBV5-1 and TRBJ2-1): KAGVTQTPRYLIKTRGQQVTLSCSPISGHRSVSWYQQTPGQGLQFLFEYFSETQRNKGNFPGRFSGRQFSNSRSEMNVSTLELGDSALYLCASRTSGERYNEQFFGPGTRLTVL.

This chain links TRBV7-3 with TRBJ2-3; 11 positions match TRBD2. This CDR3 has 15 amino acids. J gave up 5 bases and V 4 bases, and 5 bases lay outside the gene matches. Germline lookup yields CDR1 SGHTA and CDR2 FQGTGA. CDR3 nucleotide sequence: TGTGCCAGCAGCTATCCCGGGACTAGCGGAGATACGCAGTATTTT. Translation gives CASSYPGTSGDTQYF.

This clone was found once. The chain is built from TRBV5-1 and TRBJ1-5; D remains ambiguous. Trimming removed 1 base at V and 5 bases at J, with 7 bases between. Germline V gives CDR1 SGHRS, CDR2 YFSETQ. The CDR3 runs 13 residues. The CDR3 DNA sequence: TGCGCCAGCAGCTTGTCAGATGATCAGCCCCAGCATTTT. Its protein is CASSLSDDQPQHF.

V gene TRBV30 combines with J gene TRBJ1-1; maybe TRBD1 (5 bases). CDR1 is GTSNPN, CDR2 SVGIG, per germline (reference sequence). Trimming removed 3 bases from V and 0 bases from J, with 11 bases in between. The CDR3 is 14 residues long. The CDR3 coding sequence is TGTGCCTGGAGAGCGACAGTCATGAACACTGAAGCTTTCTTT. Translation: CAWRATVMNTEAFF.

The chain couples TRBV10-2 to TRBJ2-1, with D unresolved. The germline gives CDR1 WSHSY, CDR2 SAAADI. The CDR3 extends over 12 amino acids. The V end was cut by 7 bases, the J end by 4 bases, with 8 bases between. The DNA of the CDR3 is TGCGCCAGCATTGCTCGGTACAATGAGCAGTTCTTC. Its translation: CASIARYNEQFF.